The rows below give T cell receptor beta chains drawn from one sample of a study of blood T cell repertoires in COVID-19. Sequencing was performed with immunoSEQ multiplex PCR; in TCRdb, only in-frame clones are kept and a portion is missing. The profile shows roughly 500,000 clones, over 75% of them singletons. Material for sequencing was PBMCs or T cells enriched from blood (not recorded which). These receptor sequences come from a woman between 35 and 50 years old who had recovered from COVID-19. Each CDR3 is given with its conserved first and last residue. The order of the fields is V gene, D gene, CDR3 length, J gene, clone size, CDR3 DNA, CDR3 protein. The D gene is left open where the match is weak. Only some rows state a clone size, as once, few, many or a class for expanded clones.

>TRBV10-1|-|15|TRBJ2-3|-
TGCGCCAGCAGTGAGTCGATAAGCCGGCGGGGTACGCAGTATTTT
CASSESISRRGTQYF
>TRBV30|-|14|TRBJ2-3|-
TGTGCCTGGAGTGTAACTACTACTGGGGATACGCAGTATTTT
CAWSVTTTGDTQYF
>TRBV19|TRBD1|15|TRBJ1-5|-
TGTGCCAGTACCCCTCGACAGGGACGGGATCAGCCCCAGCATTTT
CASTPRQGRDQPQHF
>TRBV7-2|TRBD1|15|TRBJ1-2|-
TGTGCCAGCAGCTTAGGGGACAGACCAAAATATGGCTACACCTTC
CASSLGDRPKYGYTF
>TRBV6-2/TRBV6-3|-|13|TRBJ2-5|-
TGTGCCAGCAGTTACCCGACTAGTATAGTCCAGTACTTC
CASSYPTSIVQYF
>TRBV6-5|-|13|TRBJ1-1|-
TGTGCCACCGTTACAGGATTGAACACTGAAGCTTTCTTT
CATVTGLNTEAFF
>TRBV19|-|14|TRBJ1-5|-
TGTGCCAGTACCATGGTGGGGGCACGTCAGCCCCAGCATTTT
CASTMVGARQPQHF
>TRBV3-1/TRBV3-2|-|14|TRBJ2-1|-
TGTGCCAGCAGCCGGGACGGGAGCGGAGGAGAGCAGTTCTTC
CASSRDGSGGEQFF
>TRBV4-3|TRBD2|16|TRBJ2-1|-
TGCGCCAGCAGCCAAGATCTGGGTTCTAGCGGGAATGAGCAGTTCTTC
CASSQDLGSSGNEQFF
>TRBV7-2|-|15|TRBJ2-1|-
TGTGCCAGCAGCTTAGCCAGGGACTTTTACAATGAGCAGTTCTTC
CASSLARDFYNEQFF
>TRBV6-5|TRBD2|16|TRBJ2-1|-
TGTGCCAGCAGTTACTTGGGACTAGCGGCGATAAATGAGCAGTTCTTC
CASSYLGLAAINEQFF
>TRBV4-1|-|19|TRBJ2-5|once
TGCGCCAGCAGCCAAGATGGCGGGACGATGGGGAACAGGAGAGAGACCCAGTACTTC
CASSQDGGTMGNRRETQYF
>TRBV19|TRBD2|16|TRBJ2-7|-
TGTGCCAGTAGTCTCGTCCGGGGTAGCGGGAGTTACGAGCAGTACTTC
CASSLVRGSGSYEQYF
>TRBV6-5|TRBD2|16|TRBJ2-7|-
TGTGCCAGCAGTTACTCCGGGACTAGCGGGACTGGAGAGCAGTACTTC
CASSYSGTSGTGEQYF
>TRBV15|-|15|TRBJ1-2|-
TGTGCCACCAGCAGAGCGCAGGGCCAGAACTATGGCTACACCTTC
CATSRAQGQNYGYTF
>TRBV7-9|TRBD2|16|TRBJ2-5|-
TGTGCCAGCAGCACCACCTTAGGACTAGCCGCCGAGACCCAGTACTTC
CASSTTLGLAAETQYF
>TRBV27|-|19|TRBJ2-7|-
TGTGCCAGCAGTCACCGCGCACGAGCACGGGAAGAGGGTGCGGGCGAGCAGTACTTC
CASSHRARAREEGAGEQYF
>TRBV3-1/TRBV3-2|-|16|TRBJ2-1|once
TGTGCCAGCAGCCTTCTCCAGGGGAGCTCCTACAATGAGCAGTTCTTC
CASSLLQGSSYNEQFF
>TRBV6-5|TRBD1|14|TRBJ1-5|-
TGTGCCAGCAGTCGCCGGGCAGGGGGTCAGCCCCAGCATTTT
CASSRRAGGQPQHF
>TRBV5-5|TRBD1|15|TRBJ2-7|-
TGTGCCAGCAACGTACCGGGACAGGGGGCCTACGAGCAGTACTTC
CASNVPGQGAYEQYF
>TRBV4-1|-|15|TRBJ2-4|-
TGCGCCAGCAGCCAAGGAGGAGGGAGAGGGAGCATTCAGTACTTC
CASSQGGGRGSIQYF
>TRBV10-2|-|14|TRBJ2-7|once
TGCGCCAGCAAAACCCGGGACAAACCCTACGAGCAGTACTTC
CASKTRDKPYEQYF
>TRBV5-5|-|15|TRBJ1-6|-
TGTGCCAGCAGCCAGACGGACAGCGAGAATTCACCCCTCCACTTT
CASSQTDSENSPLHF
>TRBV6-2/TRBV6-3|-|12|TRBJ1-5|-
TGTGCCAGCAGTTACTCGAGTCAGCCCCAGCATTTT
CASSYSSQPQHF
>TRBV5-4|TRBD1|15|TRBJ1-1|-
TGTGCCAGCAGCTCATCCGGGACAGGGAACACTGAAGCTTTCTTT
CASSSSGTGNTEAFF
>TRBV9|TRBD2|18|TRBJ2-2|-
TGTGCCCCGAGTCAGTGGGAGACTAGCGGGGGTTACACCGGGGAGCTGTTTTTT
CAPSQWETSGGYTGELFF
>TRBV24-1|-|15|TRBJ2-2|-
TGTGCCACCAGTGATTACAGGGTAGAAACCGGGGAGCTGTTTTTT
CATSDYRVETGELFF
>TRBV28|-|15|TRBJ1-1|once
TGTGCCAGCAGATCCCTCTGGGAGGGGAACACTGAAGCTTTCTTT
CASRSLWEGNTEAFF
>TRBV6-2/TRBV6-3|-|16|TRBJ1-5|-
TGTGCCAGCAGTTACCCCCCGTGGAGGGGCAATCAGCCCCAGCATTTT
CASSYPPWRGNQPQHF
>TRBV19|-|14|TRBJ2-2|-
TGTGCCAGTAAGAGGATATTGAACACCGGGGAGCTGTTTTTT
CASKRILNTGELFF
>TRBV27|-|16|TRBJ1-6|-
TGTGCCAGCAGTTTATGGGGAGGGACGGATAATTCACCCCTCCACTTT
CASSLWGGTDNSPLHF
>TRBV24-1|-|15|TRBJ2-2|-
TGTGCCACCAGTGACTTCCACAGGTCCCCCGGGGAGCTGTTTTTT
CATSDFHRSPGELFF
>TRBV29-1|TRBD1|12|TRBJ1-2|once
TGCAGCGCGATCTCAGGGGGCGTTGGCTACACCTTC
CSAISGGVGYTF
>TRBV5-1|-|14|TRBJ1-1|once
TGCGCCAGCAGTCCTCAGGGCGTGAACACTGAAGCTTTCTTT
CASSPQGVNTEAFF
>TRBV7-9|TRBD2|14|TRBJ2-5|-
TGTGCCAGCAGCCCTGGGACTAGCGGGGAGACCCAGTACTTC
CASSPGTSGETQYF
>TRBV2|TRBD2|15|TRBJ2-3|-
TGTGCCAGCAACGGACTAGCGGGGGACACAGATACGCAGTATTTT
CASNGLAGDTDTQYF
>TRBV7-2|-|16|TRBJ2-5|-
TGTGCCAGCAGCTTAGTGTTCCAGGGGTCCAGGGAGACCCAGTACTTC
CASSLVFQGSRETQYF
>TRBV5-5|-|15|TRBJ2-5|-
TGTGCCAGCAGCTTGAGTCCACGACGGGAAGAGACCCAGTACTTC
CASSLSPRREETQYF
>TRBV7-6|TRBD1|15|TRBJ2-7|-
TGTGCCAGCAGCCTAGGACAGGGGGACTCCTACGAGCAGTACTTC
CASSLGQGDSYEQYF
>TRBV2|-|13|TRBJ1-5|-
TGTGCCAGCTCATCACAGGTCCTCCAGGGCCAGCATTTT
CASSSQVLQGQHF
>TRBV3-1/TRBV3-2|TRBD2|14|TRBJ2-1|once
TGTGCCAGCCAAAGCGGGAGCTCCTACAATGAGCAGTTCTTC
CASQSGSSYNEQFF
>TRBV11-3|TRBD2|17|TRBJ2-1|-
TGTGCCAGCAGCTCACGACGGACTAGCGGGAGGGTGGATGAGCAGTTCTTC
CASSSRRTSGRVDEQFF
>TRBV6-5|-|15|TRBJ2-7|-
TGTGCCAGCAGTTACTCCAAAGCCAGGGTGCACGAGCAGTACTTC
CASSYSKARVHEQYF
>TRBV4-1|-|14|TRBJ1-1|once
TGCGCCAGCAGCCAAGCAGGGATGAACACTGAAGCTTTCTTT
CASSQAGMNTEAFF
>TRBV11-2|-|13|TRBJ2-5|-
TGTGCCAGCAGCTTAGAGGGACTTCAGACCCAGTACTTC
CASSLEGLQTQYF
>TRBV5-1|-|14|TRBJ2-5|-
TGCGCCAGCAGCTTGGGTCGGAGGGTGGAGACCCAGTACTTC
CASSLGRRVETQYF
>TRBV6-2/TRBV6-3|-|13|TRBJ1-1|once
TGTGCCAGCAGTTCCCGGGACATCACTGAAGCTTTCTTT
CASSSRDITEAFF
>TRBV7-2|-|15|TRBJ2-5|-
TGTGCCAGCAGCTCCCGCCTCATACAGCAAGAGACCCAGTACTTC
CASSSRLIQQETQYF
>TRBV6-5|-|13|TRBJ2-7|-
TGTGCCAGCAGTCCCCCTGCGGGGTCCGGGCAGTACTTC
CASSPPAGSGQYF
>TRBV7-8|-|16|TRBJ1-2|-
TGTGCCAGCAGCCCGGGGCCCTACAGGGATAATTATGGCTACACCTTC
CASSPGPYRDNYGYTF
>TRBV7-2|-|13|TRBJ2-2|-
TGTGCCAGCAGCTTTCAGCAGGGCGGGGAGCTGTTTTTT
CASSFQQGGELFF